Below, 23 T cell receptor beta chains from the same sample are listed, as sequenced in a study of blood T cell repertoires in COVID-19. Some clones are missing from TCRdb's copy, which holds only in-frame ones; the method was immunoSEQ multiplex PCR. Of under 55,000 clones in the sample, approximately 86% were seen once. The sequencing input was peripheral blood. The receptors come from a woman of 80 years or more with acute or convalescent COVID-19.

The chain combines TRBV10-3 with TRBJ2-1; 9 nucleotides agree with TRBD2. CDR3 length: 16 residues. Trimming took 0 bases from V and 11 from J; bases not matched to a gene: 11. Germline lookup yields CDR1 ENHRY and CDR2 SYGVKD. This CDR3 is CAISESMAGGPGKQFF. The DNA of the CDR3 is TGTGCCATCAGTGAGTCGATGGCGGGAGGGCCGGGGAAGCAGTTCTTC.

The genes are TRBV5-1 and TRBJ2-3; TRBD2 agrees at 11 bases. This CDR3 has 16 amino acids. V was clipped by 4 bases and J by 4 bases; unmatched bases: 8. Germline loops: CDR1 SGHRS, CDR2 YFSETQ. CDR3 nucleotide sequence: TGCGCCAGCAGCCTGATAGCGGGAGGGACACCAGATACGCAGTATTTT. Residues: CASSLIAGGTPDTQYF.

The rearrangement uses TRBV2 and TRBJ2-1; no definite D call. Germline V gene data show CDR1 as SNHLY and CDR2 as FYNNEI. The CDR3 loop spans 11 amino acids. V lost 8 bases and J lost 2, with 4 bases in between. The CDR3 protein is CASGAYNEQFF. Here the CDR3 DNA reads TGTGCCAGCGGAGCCTACAATGAGCAGTTCTTC.

The V call is TRBV28, the J call TRBJ1-5, with D unresolved. V dropped 8 bases and J dropped 7 bases, with 15 bases sitting between them. Germline V gene data show CDR1 as MDHEN and CDR2 as SYDVKM. This CDR3 spans 13 amino acids. The CDR3 region has the DNA TGTGCCAGCGGAATAATGGAGAGGCAGCCCCAGCATTTT. Translating it yields CASGIMERQPQHF.

CDR3 amino acids: CASSYSGLAAYEQYF. The CDR3 DNA reads TGTGCCAGCAGTTACTCGGGACTAGCCGCCTACGAGCAGTACTTC. The rearrangement links TRBV6-2 or TRBV6-3 to TRBJ2-7; 9 nucleotides agree with TRBD2. Trimming removed 0 bases from V and 2 bases from J; junction bases left unmatched: 2. The V gene's germline CDR1 is MNHEY and CDR2 SVGEGT. This CDR3 spans 15 amino acids.

The chain couples TRBV19 to TRBJ1-5; D unresolved. Germline CDR1 is LNHDA and CDR2 is SQIVND (reference sequence). This CDR3 has 14 residues. Trimming took 0 bases from V and 7 from J, leaving 10 bases between them. The CDR3 DNA is TGTGCCAGTAGTATAGAAAGTGCGAGGCAGCCCCAGCATTTT. Protein: CASSIESARQPQHF.

This clone is a singleton in its sample. The chain joins TRBV12-3 or TRBV12-4 to TRBJ1-1; maybe TRBD1 (6 bases). The V end lost 8 bases, the J end lost 0 bases, and 10 bases lay between the germline ends. This CDR3 is 13 amino acids long. The CDR3 bases are TGTGCCAGCGGAACAGGGATGAACACTGAAGCTTTCTTT. Its protein is CASGTGMNTEAFF.

The rearrangement links TRBV3-1 (or the pseudogene TRBV3-2) to TRBJ2-7; D remains unclear. Germline V lookup: CDR1 LGHDT, CDR2 YNNKEL (reference sequence). V was shortened by 3 bases and J by 0 bases, with 12 bases between the two germline ends. The length of the CDR3 is 15 residues. The DNA for the CDR3 is TGTGCCAGCAGCCAGTCACTAACCTACTCCTACGAGCAGTACTTC. This gives the protein CASSQSLTYSYEQYF.

This chain uses TRBV27 with TRBJ2-7, with D uncertain. The CDR3 runs 11 residues. Germline V gene data show CDR1 as MNHEY and CDR2 as SMNVEV (reference sequence). Trimming shortened V by 5 bases and J by 3 bases, and 5 bases separated the two germline ends. CDR3 region: CASSLGYEQYF. The CDR3 DNA sequence: TGTGCCAGCAGTCTAGGCTACGAGCAGTACTTC.

The V call is TRBV13, the J call TRBJ2-7; TRBD1 matches 7 bases. This CDR3 region has 17 residues. V lost 5 bases to trimming and J lost 0 bases; unmatched junction nucleotides: 13. Germline V gene sequence: CDR1 PRHDT, CDR2 FYEKMQ (reference sequence). As DNA, the CDR3 is TGTGCCAGCAGCCAGGTTCCAGGGGGTAAGAACTCCTACGAGCAGTACTTC. Protein product: CASSQVPGGKNSYEQYF.

The V and J genes are TRBV6-5 and TRBJ1-2; no reliable D call. Germline CDR1 and CDR2: MNHEY and SVGAGI. The CDR3 consists of 13 residues. V was clipped by 4 bases and J by 2 bases, with 8 bases between them. As DNA, the CDR3 is TGTGCCAGCAGTTCTGAGAGGAACTATGGCTACACCTTC. As protein: CASSSERNYGYTF.

Only a few counts were recorded for this clone. V gene TRBV5-6 combines with J gene TRBJ2-1; 8 bases line up with TRBD2. Germline V gene sequence: CDR1 SGHDT, CDR2 YYEEEE. The V segment lost 1 base and the J segment 10 bases; nucleotides outside the gene matches: 7. The CDR3 extends over 14 amino acids. This CDR3 reads CASSLRAGASEQFF. The DNA for the CDR3 is TGTGCCAGCAGCTTGAGAGCGGGAGCATCCGAGCAGTTCTTC.

V is TRBV3-1 (or the pseudogene TRBV3-2) and J is TRBJ2-3; tentative D call: TRBD2 (5 bases). V dropped 4 bases and J dropped 0 bases, with 11 bases sitting between them. The CDR3 is 15 amino acids. Per germline, CDR1 LGHDT and CDR2 YNNKEL (reference sequence). This CDR3 is CASSPAGLSTDTQYF. In DNA, the CDR3 is TGTGCCAGCAGCCCCGCGGGCCTTAGCACAGATACGCAGTATTTT.

The chain is built from TRBV29-1 and TRBJ2-1; TRBD2 might be the D (5 bases). V lost 7 bases and J lost 5, with 18 bases in between. Germline lookup yields CDR1 SQVTM and CDR2 ANQGSEA. The CDR3 spans 14 residues. CDR3 residues: CSALALGRNNEQFF. The CDR3 bases are TGCAGCGCCCTAGCCCTCGGACGCAACAATGAGCAGTTCTTC.

This chain connects TRBV2 to TRBJ1-3; D might be TRBD1 (6 bases). CDR3 length equals 13 residues. V dropped 5 bases and J dropped 3 bases, with 8 bases sitting between them. The germline V gene has CDR1 SNHLY and CDR2 FYNNEI. This CDR3 reads CASSTQGGNTIYF. The DNA of the CDR3 is TGTGCCAGCAGTACACAGGGTGGAAACACCATATATTTT.

The rearrangement links TRBV29-1 to TRBJ2-5; D may be TRBD1 (6 bases). Germline V gene lookup returns CDR1 SQVTM and CDR2 ANQGSEA. V lost 7 bases and J 5 bases, leaving 14 bases between the germline ends. The CDR3 runs 12 residues. In DNA form, the CDR3 reads TGCAGCGCCGGCCAGGGGACGGAGACCCAGTACTTC. Protein: CSAGQGTETQYF.

This chain joins TRBV18 and TRBJ2-1, with D unresolved. The CDR3 has 15 residues. With 3 bases removed from V and 9 bases from J, the gap between germline ends came to 18 bases. Germline V gene lookup returns CDR1 KGHSH and CDR2 LQKENI. CDR3 amino acids: CASSPLSPGRGEQFF. In nucleotides, the CDR3 is TGTGCCAGCTCACCCCTGAGCCCCGGCCGAGGTGAGCAGTTCTTC. The full variable domain, completed using reference TRBV18 and TRBJ2-1, is NAGVMQNPRHLVRRRGQEARLRCSPMKGHSHVYWYRQLPEEGLKFMVYLQKENIIDESGMPKERFSAEFPKEGPSILRIQQVVRGDSAAYFCASSPLSPGRGEQFFGPGTRLTVL.

This chain joins TRBV19 and TRBJ1-6; 9 bases agree with TRBD1. Germline trimming cut 6 bases from V and 10 bases from J; bases unmatched to any gene: 7. Germline V gives CDR1 LNHDA, CDR2 SQIVND (reference sequence). This CDR3 region has 14 residues. CDR3 nucleotide sequence: TGTGCCAGTAGACCGGGACAGGGTGGATCACCCCTCCACTTT. Translating it yields CASRPGQGGSPLHF.

The V gene is TRBV2, the J gene TRBJ2-7; D possibly uses TRBD1 or TRBD2 (7 bases each). Germline V gene lookup returns CDR1 SNHLY and CDR2 FYNNEI. The CDR3 loop spans 16 amino acids. V dropped 10 bases and J dropped 0 bases, with 22 bases sitting between them. The CDR3 DNA sequence: TGTGCCACCAGGGGGGGGCAACGGGTGGGCTCCTACGAGCAGTACTTC. Amino acid sequence: CATRGGQRVGSYEQYF.

Many counts were recorded for this clone. This chain uses TRBV4-1 with TRBJ1-1; a weak D match, TRBD1 (6 bases). Trimming cost V 0 bases and J 8 bases, with 10 bases left between them. This CDR3 has 13 residues. The V gene's germline CDR1 is MGHRA and CDR2 YSYEKL. The CDR3 sequence: CASSQEGGVEAFF. CDR3 nucleotide sequence: TGCGCCAGCAGCCAAGAAGGGGGTGTCGAAGCTTTCTTT.

V usage is TRBV18 and J usage is TRBJ2-5; D unresolved. This CDR3 is 15 amino acids long. V was clipped by 2 bases and J by 1 base, with 11 bases between them. The germline CDR1 and CDR2 sequences are KGHSH and LQKENI. CDR3 region: CASSPGAPLQETQYF. As DNA, the CDR3 is TGTGCCAGCTCACCAGGAGCGCCCCTCCAAGAGACCCAGTACTTC.

The chain links TRBV5-1 to TRBJ2-1; 7 positions agree with TRBD1. Germline lookup yields CDR1 SGHRS and CDR2 YFSETQ. V was clipped by 0 bases and J by 8 bases; unmatched bases: 5. The CDR3 length is 14 residues. CDR3 in DNA: TGCGCCAGCAGCTTGGAGGGGGCTATAGATGAGCAGTTCTTC. It encodes CASSLEGAIDEQFF.

This clone has a single count. V is TRBV7-2 and J is TRBJ2-5, with 10 positions matching TRBD2. V lost 8 bases to trimming and J lost 5 bases; unmatched junction nucleotides: 11. In germline, CDR1 is SGHTA, CDR2 FQGNSA. CDR3 length equals 15 residues. The DNA for the CDR3 is TGTGCCAGCGGGGGGGCTAGCGGGAGAGGTGAGACCCAGTACTTC. This gives the protein CASGGASGRGETQYF.